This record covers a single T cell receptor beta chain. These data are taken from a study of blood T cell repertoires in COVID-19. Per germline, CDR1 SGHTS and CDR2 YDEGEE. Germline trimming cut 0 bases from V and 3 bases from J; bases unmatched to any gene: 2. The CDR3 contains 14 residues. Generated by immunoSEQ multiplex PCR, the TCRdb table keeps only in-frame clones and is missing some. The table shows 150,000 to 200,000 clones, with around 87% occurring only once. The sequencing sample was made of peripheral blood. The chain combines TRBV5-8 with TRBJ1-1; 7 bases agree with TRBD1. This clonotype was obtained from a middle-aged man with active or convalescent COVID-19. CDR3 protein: CASSLVRGYTEAFF. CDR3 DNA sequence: TGTGCCAGCAGCTTGGTCAGGGGGTACACTGAAGCTTTCTTT.